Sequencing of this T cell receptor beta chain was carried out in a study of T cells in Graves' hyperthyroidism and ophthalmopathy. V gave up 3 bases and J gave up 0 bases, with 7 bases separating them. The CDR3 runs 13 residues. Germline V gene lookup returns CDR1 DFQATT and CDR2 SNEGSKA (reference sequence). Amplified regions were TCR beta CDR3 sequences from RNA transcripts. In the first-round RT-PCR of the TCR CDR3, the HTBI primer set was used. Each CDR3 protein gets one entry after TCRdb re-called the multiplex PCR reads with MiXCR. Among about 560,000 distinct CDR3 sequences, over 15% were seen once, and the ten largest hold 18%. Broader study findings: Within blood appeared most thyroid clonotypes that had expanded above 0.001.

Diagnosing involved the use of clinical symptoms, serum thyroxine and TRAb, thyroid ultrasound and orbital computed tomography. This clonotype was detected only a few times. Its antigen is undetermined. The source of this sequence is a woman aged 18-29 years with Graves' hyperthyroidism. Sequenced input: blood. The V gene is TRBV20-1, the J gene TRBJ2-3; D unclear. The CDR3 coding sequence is TGCAGTGCTAGCGTTACTAGCACAGATACGCAGTATTTT. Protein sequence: CSASVTSTDTQYF.